The present T cell receptor beta chain was sequenced within a study of cytomegalovirus exposure and HLA in healthy donors. The PCR ran on 60 Vbeta and 13 Jbeta primers. The protocol was immunoSEQ multiplex PCR, while the TCRdb copy is restricted to in-frame clones and leaves out a portion. The sample records 120,000 or so clones, roughly 80% being singletons. Trimming took off 5 bases at V and 1 base at J, with 17 bases between the two ends. The CDR3 consists of 16 residues. Per germline, CDR1 SEHNR and CDR2 FQNEAQ (reference sequence). Input material: PBMCs. This TCR derives from a man aged 18 to 30 in good health and CMV-seropositive. This chain joins TRBV7-9 and TRBJ1-1, with a weak D call TRBD1 (5 bases). This chain's CDR3 is CASSRIREVGNTEAFF. The CDR3 nucleotides are TGTGCCAGCAGCCGGATCAGGGAAGTCGGGAACACTGAAGCTTTCTTT.